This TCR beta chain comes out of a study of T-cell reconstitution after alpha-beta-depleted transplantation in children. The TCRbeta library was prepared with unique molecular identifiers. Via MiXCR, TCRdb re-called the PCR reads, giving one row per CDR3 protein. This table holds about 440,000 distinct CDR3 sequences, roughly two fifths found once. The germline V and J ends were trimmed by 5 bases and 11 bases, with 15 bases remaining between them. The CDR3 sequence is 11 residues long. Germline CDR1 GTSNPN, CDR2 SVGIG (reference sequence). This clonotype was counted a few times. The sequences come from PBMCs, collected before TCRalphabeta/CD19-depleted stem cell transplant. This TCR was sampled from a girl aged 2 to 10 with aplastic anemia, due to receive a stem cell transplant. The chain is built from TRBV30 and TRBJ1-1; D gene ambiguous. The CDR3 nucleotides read TGTGCCTGGGTGTCCCGGGAAGACGCTTTCTTT. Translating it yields CAWVSREDAFF.